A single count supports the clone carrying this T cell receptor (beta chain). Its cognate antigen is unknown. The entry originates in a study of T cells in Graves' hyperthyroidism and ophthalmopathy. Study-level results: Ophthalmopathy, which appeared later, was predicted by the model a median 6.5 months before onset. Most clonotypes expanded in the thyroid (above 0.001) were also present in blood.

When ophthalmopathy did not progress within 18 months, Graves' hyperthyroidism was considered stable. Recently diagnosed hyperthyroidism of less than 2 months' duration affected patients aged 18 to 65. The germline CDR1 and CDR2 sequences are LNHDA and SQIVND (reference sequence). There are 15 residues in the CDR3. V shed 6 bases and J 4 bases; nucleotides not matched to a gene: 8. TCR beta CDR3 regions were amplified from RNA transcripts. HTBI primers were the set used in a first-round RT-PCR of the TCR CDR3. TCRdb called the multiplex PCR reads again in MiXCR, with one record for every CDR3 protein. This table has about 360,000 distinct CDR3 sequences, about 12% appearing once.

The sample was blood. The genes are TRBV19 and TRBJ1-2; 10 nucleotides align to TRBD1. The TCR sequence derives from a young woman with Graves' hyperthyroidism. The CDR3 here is CASSPGTGVGYGYTF. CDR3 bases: TGTGCCAGTAGCCCCGGGACAGGGGTAGGCTATGGCTACACCTTC.